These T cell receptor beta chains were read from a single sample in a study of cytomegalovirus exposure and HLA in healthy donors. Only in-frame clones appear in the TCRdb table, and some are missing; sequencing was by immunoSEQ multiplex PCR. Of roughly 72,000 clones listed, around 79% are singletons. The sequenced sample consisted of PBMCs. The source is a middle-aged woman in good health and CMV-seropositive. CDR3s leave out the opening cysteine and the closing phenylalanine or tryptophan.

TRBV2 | ASSLTGGVDEQF
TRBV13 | ASSPRTSGVETQY
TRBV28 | ASSSPGLALSGANVLT
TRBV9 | ASSVGVAGNYEQY
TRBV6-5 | ASSYASQDYYGYT
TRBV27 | ASSLLPGRSAKNIQY
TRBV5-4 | ASSRGTASDYEQY
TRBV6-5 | ASSSVDSFFYGYT
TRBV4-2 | ASTPSGRAYEQF
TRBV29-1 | SVDISYEQY
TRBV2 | ASKDLGLDYNEQF
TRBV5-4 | ASSPRREYNEQF
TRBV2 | ASSVSQPQH
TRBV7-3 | ASSSLPSGGANNEQF
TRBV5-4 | ASSSGLAVADTQY
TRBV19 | ASKVDSSNQPQH
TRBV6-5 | ASSLDRAYEQY
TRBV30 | ALFTGSQPQH
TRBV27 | ASSLLGLRKNNEQF
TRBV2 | ASSWSQDLYEQY
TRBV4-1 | ASSQVETLGPYEQY
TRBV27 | ASSSAGQYNQPQH
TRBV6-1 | ASSGKTGWYDNEQF
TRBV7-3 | ASSLTSAGELF
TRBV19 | ASNQGNQPQH
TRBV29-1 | SVAGGPAYGYT
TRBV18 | ASSPVNTRGTQY
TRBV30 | AWRQLGPRGYT
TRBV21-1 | ASSKGGLASYNEQF
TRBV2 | ASSGQVFSNQPQH
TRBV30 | AWGVGTGANVLT
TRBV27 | ASSFGRDYEQY
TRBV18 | ASSPRDSTNEKLF
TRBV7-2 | ASSEQTGTYQPQH
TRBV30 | AWGAVNTGELF
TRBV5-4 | ASSPREGGTEAF
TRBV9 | ASSSNGQGNSPLH
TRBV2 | ASSEARGGSTDTQY
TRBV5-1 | ASSLQPQAGYGTDTQY
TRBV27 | ASSLMGLNSPLH
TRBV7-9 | ASSPSDRVRYGYT
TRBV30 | AWSGSSPRGTAYEQY
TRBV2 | ASSREPWDSSKVNEKLF
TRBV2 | ASQGQLYEQY